This TCR beta chain is from a study of PD-1 blockade in classical Hodgkin lymphoma (dated by TCRdb to the early 2020s). Background on the whole study: Nivolumab dosing was 3 mg/kg intravenously every 2 weeks, continuing until either disease progression or unacceptable toxicity. To define a peripheral blood immune signature of response to PD-1 blockade in classical Hodgkin lymphoma, the study combined TCR beta sequencing with CyTOF. On the study overall, not on this receptor specifically: Newly diagnosed patients were reported to have lower baseline TCR diversity than healthy donors, and relapsed/refractory patients were reported to have lower baseline TCR diversity still. Only a single clinical trial cohort was studied, and what caused the repertoire differences, possibly disease activity or prior therapy, remained undefined. Among trial patients, those achieving complete response had baseline diversity similar to that of newly diagnosed patients, while diversity was significantly lower in partial responders and progressors. CD4+ but not CD8+ TCR diversity rose significantly by C4D1 (p=0.0027 vs p=0.16), most apparent in complete responders (p=0.02). Lower diversity was seen in patients whose nivolumab began less than 1 year after ASCT, and these patients were left out of later analyses so that immune reconstitution would not confound the results.

V loses 3 bases of germline sequence and J loses 7 bases, and the interval between the two ends is 13 bases. CDR1 LNHDA and CDR2 SQIVND were looked up in the germline V gene (reference sequence). From the cysteine up to the phenylalanine, the CDR3 has a length of 15 residues. Left in the record is the CDR3 DNA by itself, 45 bases read in frame from the first base. The Qiagen DNeasy kit was used to extract genomic DNA both from unsorted PBMCs and from the negatively selected CD4+ and CD8+ fractions. TCR beta CDR3 regions were amplified by immunoSEQ multiplex PCR using primers annealing to V and J segments. Amplification bias was minimized using a synthetic immune receptor repertoire, and residual bias was removed computationally after sequencing. The paper's data handling went like this. Repertoire diversity was quantified as the Shannon entropy index using custom Python scripts. Unsorted, CD4+ and CD8+ repertoires were analyzed separately, except for combined analyses in which CD4+ and CD8+ sequences were merged in silico. Clonal expansion was defined as a frequency increase of at least 2-fold after treatment compared with C1D1, and clones undetected at baseline were assigned a pseudocount of 0.5. Singleton clones were defined as clones with 0 or 1 copy at C1D1, and non-singleton clones were defined as clones with 2 or more copies. By matching protein sequences in sorted samples from the same patient, clones expanded in unsorted samples were annotated as CD4+, CD8+ or unknown. Wilcoxon tests on paired samples were used to test changes in diversity from C1D1 to C4D1. TCRdb re-hosts the immuneACCESS table, in-frame sequences only. Its copies lack some clones; in the studies checked, an unresolved V gene accounts for under half of them, and the cause for the rest is not known. The DNA was the basis for D and trimming; V, J and clone size are from that table. The sample records 15,000 to 20,000 clones, 70% to 90% of which are singletons. Together, the top ten hold about 22% of the sample.

The time point label of this sample denotes: cycle 4 day 1 (C4D1), after 6 weeks of nivolumab. Relapse after autologous stem cell transplantation had occurred in all trial patients, and cohorts A, B and C were distinguished by prior brentuximab vedotin exposure. The trial cohort was composed of approximately 60 patients with relapsed/refractory classical Hodgkin lymphoma, for whom complete response, partial response or progressive disease was recorded as best overall response. Single-agent nivolumab was administered to trial patients in the multi-cohort phase II CheckMate 205 trial. An independent review committee assessed best overall response by applying the 2007 International Working Group response criteria. PBMCs from the trial were collected at three points: immediately before nivolumab initiation (C1D1), and during therapy at cycle 2 day 1 and cycle 4 day 1. Peripheral blood was collected in 8 mL Vacutainer Cell Preparation Tubes, from which PBMCs were isolated by centrifugation and then cryopreserved.

A word on this clone: Its antigen target is currently unknown. No base quality values were provided; no much bigger clone lies one nucleotide off.

This sequence uses TRBV19 and TRBJ1-6, with TRBD1 as a weak D call on 5 bases. The specimen was peripheral blood mononuclear cells (PBMCs), collected before the fourth cycle of nivolumab. This sequence originates from a human donor with classical Hodgkin lymphoma. CDR3 reads: CASSIIQGVNSPLHF. The nucleotide sequence is given as TGTGCCAGTAGTATTATCCAGGGCGTAAATTCACCCCTCCACTTT.